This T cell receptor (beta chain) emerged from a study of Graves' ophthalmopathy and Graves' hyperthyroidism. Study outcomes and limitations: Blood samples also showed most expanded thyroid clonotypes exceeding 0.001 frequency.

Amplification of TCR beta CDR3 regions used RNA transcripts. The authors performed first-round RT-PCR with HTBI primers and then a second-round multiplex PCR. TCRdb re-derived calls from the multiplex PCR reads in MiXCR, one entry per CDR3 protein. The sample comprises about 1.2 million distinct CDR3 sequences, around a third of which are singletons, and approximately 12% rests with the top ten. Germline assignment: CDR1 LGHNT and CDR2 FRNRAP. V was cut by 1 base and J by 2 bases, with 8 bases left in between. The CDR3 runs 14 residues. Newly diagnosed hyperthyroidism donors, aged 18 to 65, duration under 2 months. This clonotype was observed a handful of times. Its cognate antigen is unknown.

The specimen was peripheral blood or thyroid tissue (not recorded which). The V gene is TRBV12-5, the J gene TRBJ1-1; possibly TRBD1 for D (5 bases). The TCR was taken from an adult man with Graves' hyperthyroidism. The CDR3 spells CASGLETVNTEAFF. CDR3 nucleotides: TGTGCTAGTGGTTTGGAGACAGTCAACACTGAAGCTTTCTTT.